The sequence of this T cell receptor beta chain was determined in a study of cytomegalovirus exposure and HLA in healthy donors. Study-wide findings and caveats: Within the data, a cluster of highly shared sequence variants was likely a sequencing artifact. Specificity of three CMV-associated chains for CMV antigens was verified in vitro.

Trimming took 4 bases from V and 0 from J; bases not matched to a gene: 4. The germline V gene encodes CDR1 KGHSH and CDR2 LQKENI. The CDR3 runs 15 residues. As for this clone: Antigen: not known.

The study ran its PCR with 60 Vbeta and 13 Jbeta primers. This table comes from immunoSEQ multiplex PCR, and its TCRdb copy is limited to in-frame clones, with some not included. This sample yields around 170,000 clones, of which around 77% are seen a single time; roughly 2.3% belongs to the top ten. The rearrangement uses TRBV18 and TRBJ1-1, with TRBD1 matching over 8 bases. The sequence derives from a man in his 60s in good health and CMV-seronegative. The sample taken for sequencing was PBMCs. The CDR3 DNA sequence: TGTGCCAGCTCACTTGGACAGGGAATGAACACTGAAGCTTTCTTT. This gives the protein CASSLGQGMNTEAFF. The full variable domain, completed using reference TRBV18 and TRBJ1-1, is NAGVMQNPRHLVRRRGQEARLRCSPMKGHSHVYWYRQLPEEGLKFMVYLQKENIIDESGMPKERFSAEFPKEGPSILRIQQVVRGDSAAYFCASSLGQGMNTEAFFGQGTRLTVV.